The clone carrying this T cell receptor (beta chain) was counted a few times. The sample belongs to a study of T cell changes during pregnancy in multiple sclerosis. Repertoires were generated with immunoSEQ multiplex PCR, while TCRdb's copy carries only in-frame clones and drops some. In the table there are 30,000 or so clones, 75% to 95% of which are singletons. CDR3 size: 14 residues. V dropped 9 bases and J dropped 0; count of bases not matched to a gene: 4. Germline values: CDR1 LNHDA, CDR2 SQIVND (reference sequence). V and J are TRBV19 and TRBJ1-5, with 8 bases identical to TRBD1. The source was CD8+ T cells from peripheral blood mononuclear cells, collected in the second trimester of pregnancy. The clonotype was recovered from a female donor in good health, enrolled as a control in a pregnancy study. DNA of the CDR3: TGTGCCAGCCGTACAGGGGGTAGCAATCAGCCCCAGCATTTT. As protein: CASRTGGSNQPQHF.